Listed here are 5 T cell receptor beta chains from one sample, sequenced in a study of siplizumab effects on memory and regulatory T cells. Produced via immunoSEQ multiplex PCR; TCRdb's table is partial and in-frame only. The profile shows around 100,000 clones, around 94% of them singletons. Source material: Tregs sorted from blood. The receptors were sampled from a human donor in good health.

The CDR3: CASSVGISGFTGELFF. For the CDR3, the DNA is TGTGCCAGCAGCGTAGGGATAAGTGGGTTCACCGGGGAGCTGTTTTTT. The chain employs TRBV9 and TRBJ2-2; D unresolved. V was clipped by 0 bases and J by 4 bases, with 13 bases between them. CDR3 size: 16 residues. Germline assignment: CDR1 SGDLS and CDR2 YYNGEE.

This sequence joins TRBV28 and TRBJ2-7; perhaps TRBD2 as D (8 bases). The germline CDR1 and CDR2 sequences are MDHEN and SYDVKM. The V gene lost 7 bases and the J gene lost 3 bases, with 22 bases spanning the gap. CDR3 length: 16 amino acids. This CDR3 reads CASTSLAGRQGYEQYF. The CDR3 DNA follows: TGTGCCAGCACCTCGCTAGCGGGCCGACAGGGCTACGAGCAGTACTTC.

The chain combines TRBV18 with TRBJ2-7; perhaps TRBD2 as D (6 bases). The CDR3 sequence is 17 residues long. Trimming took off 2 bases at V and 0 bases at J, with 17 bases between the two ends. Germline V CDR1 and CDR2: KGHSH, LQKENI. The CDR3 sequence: CASSPWVREASSYEQYF. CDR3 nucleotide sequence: TGTGCCAGCTCACCATGGGTCAGGGAGGCAAGCTCCTACGAGCAGTACTTC.

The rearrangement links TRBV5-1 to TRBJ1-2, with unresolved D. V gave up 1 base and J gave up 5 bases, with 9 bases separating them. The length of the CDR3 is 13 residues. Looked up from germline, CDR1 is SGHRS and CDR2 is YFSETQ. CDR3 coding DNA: TGCGCCAGCAGCTTGAAGTCAGTTTATGGCTACACCTTC. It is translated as CASSLKSVYGYTF.

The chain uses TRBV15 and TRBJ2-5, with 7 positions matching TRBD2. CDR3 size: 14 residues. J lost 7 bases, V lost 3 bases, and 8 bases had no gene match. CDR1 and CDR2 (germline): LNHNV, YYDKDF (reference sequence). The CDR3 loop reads CATSSSGGFVTQYF. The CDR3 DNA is TGTGCCACCAGCAGCTCGGGAGGCTTTGTGACCCAGTACTTC.